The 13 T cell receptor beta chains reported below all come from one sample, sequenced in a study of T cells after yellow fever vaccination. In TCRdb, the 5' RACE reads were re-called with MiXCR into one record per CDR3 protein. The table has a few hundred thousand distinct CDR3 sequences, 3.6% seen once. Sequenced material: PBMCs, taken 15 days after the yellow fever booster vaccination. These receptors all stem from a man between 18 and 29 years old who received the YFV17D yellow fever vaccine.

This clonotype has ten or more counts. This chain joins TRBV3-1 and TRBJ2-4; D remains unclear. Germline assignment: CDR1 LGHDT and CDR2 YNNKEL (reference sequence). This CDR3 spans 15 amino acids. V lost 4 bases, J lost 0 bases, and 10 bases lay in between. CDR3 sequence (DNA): TGTGCCAGCAGCCCCTCCCTACTAGCCAAAAACATTCAGTACTTC. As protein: CASSPSLLAKNIQYF.

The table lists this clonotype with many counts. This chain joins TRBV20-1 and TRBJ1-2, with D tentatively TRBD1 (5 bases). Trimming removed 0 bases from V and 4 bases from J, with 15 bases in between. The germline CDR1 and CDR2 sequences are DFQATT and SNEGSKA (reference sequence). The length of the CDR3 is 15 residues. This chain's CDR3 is CSARDRGSPTYGYTF. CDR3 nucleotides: TGCAGTGCTAGAGATCGGGGGTCTCCTACCTATGGCTACACCTTC.

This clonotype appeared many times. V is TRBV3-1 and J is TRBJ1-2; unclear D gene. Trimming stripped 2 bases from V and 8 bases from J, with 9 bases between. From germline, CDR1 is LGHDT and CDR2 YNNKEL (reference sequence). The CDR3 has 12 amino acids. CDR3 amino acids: CASSQSTVGYTF. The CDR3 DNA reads TGTGCCAGCAGCCAATCAACGGTGGGCTACACCTTC.

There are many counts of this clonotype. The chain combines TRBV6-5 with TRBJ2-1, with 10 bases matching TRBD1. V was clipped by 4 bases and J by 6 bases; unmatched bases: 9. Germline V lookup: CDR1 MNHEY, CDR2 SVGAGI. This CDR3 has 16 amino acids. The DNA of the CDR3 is TGTGCCAGCAGTTCGGTCCGGGACAGGGGCGTCAATGAGCAGTTCTTC. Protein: CASSSVRDRGVNEQFF.

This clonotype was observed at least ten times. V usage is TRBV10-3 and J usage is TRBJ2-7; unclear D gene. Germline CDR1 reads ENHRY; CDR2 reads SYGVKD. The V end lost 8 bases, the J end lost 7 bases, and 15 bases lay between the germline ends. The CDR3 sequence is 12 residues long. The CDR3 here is CAIRQALGEQYV. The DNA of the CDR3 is TGTGCCATCCGCCAGGCCCTAGGGGAGCAGTACGTC.

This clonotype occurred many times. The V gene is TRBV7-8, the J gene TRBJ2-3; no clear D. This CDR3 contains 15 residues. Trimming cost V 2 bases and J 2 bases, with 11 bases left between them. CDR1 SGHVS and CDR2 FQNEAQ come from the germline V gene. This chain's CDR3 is CASSLKRVLTDTQYF. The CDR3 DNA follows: TGTGCCAGCAGCTTAAAACGGGTTCTCACAGATACGCAGTATTTT.

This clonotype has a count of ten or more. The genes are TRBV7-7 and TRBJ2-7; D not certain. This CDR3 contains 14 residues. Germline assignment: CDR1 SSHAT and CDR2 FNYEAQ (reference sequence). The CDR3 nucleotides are TGTGCTAGCAGCTTAGGTACCCTACCAGGCGAGCAGTACGTC. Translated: CASSLGTLPGEQYV.

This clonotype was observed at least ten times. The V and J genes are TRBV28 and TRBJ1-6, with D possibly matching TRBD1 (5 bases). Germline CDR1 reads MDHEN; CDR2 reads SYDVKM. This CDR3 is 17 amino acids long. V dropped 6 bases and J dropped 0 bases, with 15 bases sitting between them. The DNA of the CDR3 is TGTGCCAGCAGACTCGGGGGGGGAAGCTCCTATAATTCACCCCTCCACTTT. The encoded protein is CASRLGGGSSYNSPLHF.

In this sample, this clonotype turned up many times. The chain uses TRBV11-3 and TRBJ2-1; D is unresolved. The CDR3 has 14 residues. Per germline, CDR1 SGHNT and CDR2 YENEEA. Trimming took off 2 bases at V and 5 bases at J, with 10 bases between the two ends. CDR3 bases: TGTGCCAGCAGCTTAAACCCCGGCGACAATGAGCAGTTCTTC. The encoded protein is CASSLNPGDNEQFF.

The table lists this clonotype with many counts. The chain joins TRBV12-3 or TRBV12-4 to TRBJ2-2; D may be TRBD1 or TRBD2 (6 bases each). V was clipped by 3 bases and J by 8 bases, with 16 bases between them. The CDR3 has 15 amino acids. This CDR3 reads CASSFIIGGYGELFF. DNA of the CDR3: TGTGCCAGCAGTTTCATAATAGGGGGGTATGGGGAGCTGTTTTTT.

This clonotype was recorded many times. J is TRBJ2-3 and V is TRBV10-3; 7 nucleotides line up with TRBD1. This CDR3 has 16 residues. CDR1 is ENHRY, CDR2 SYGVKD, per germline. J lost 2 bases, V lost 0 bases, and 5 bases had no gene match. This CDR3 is CAISESIQGYTDTQYF. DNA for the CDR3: TGTGCCATCAGTGAGTCAATACAGGGGTACACAGATACGCAGTATTTT.

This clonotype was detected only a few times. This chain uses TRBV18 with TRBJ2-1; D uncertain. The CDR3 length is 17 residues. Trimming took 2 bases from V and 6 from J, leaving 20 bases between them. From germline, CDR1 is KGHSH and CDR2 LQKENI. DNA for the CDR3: TGTGCCAGCTCACCAAGTATCTCGGCAGACGGGCCCAATGAGCAGTTCTTC. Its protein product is CASSPSISADGPNEQFF.

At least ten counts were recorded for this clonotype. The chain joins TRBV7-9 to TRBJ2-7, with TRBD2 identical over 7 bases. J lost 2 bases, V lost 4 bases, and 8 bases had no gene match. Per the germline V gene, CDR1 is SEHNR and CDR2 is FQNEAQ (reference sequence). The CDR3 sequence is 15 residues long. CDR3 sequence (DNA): TGTGCCAGCAGCTCAGAAGGCGGGGGAACCTACGAGCAGTACTTC. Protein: CASSSEGGGTYEQYF.